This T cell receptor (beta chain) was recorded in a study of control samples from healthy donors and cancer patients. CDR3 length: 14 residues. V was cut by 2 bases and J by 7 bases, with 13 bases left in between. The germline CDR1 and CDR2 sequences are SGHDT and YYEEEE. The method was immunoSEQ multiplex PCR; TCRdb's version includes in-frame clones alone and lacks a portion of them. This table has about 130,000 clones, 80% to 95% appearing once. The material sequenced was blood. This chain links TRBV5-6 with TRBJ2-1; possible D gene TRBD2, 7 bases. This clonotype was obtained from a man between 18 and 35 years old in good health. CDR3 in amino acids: CASSFGGRNNEQFF. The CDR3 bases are TGTGCCAGCAGCTTCGGGGGGCGAAATAATGAGCAGTTCTTC.